This TCR beta chain came from a study of Tregs in tolerant kidney transplant recipients. Of note for this clone: What it recognizes is unknown.

CD4+CD25+CD127- Tregs, CD4+CD25- non-Tregs, CD4 and CD8 cells were sorted. Study-level points and caveats: The small number of patients limits these findings pending further validation. Biological reproducibility was not directly addressed in this study.

The repertoire was sequenced with immunoSEQ multiplex PCR; TCRdb's copy has only in-frame clones and lacks some. This sample carries hundreds of thousands of clones, around 81% of them seen once, and the ten largest clones take around 0.68%. This TCR was sampled from a human donor in good health. Sequencing used CD4+ T cells from blood.

The CDR3 loop reads CAWSVHLGARSYNEQFF. CDR3 DNA sequence: TGTGCCTGGAGTGTTCATCTCGGGGCGCGGTCCTACAATGAGCAGTTCTTC. The J gene is TRBJ2-1, the V gene TRBV30; possibly TRBD1 or TRBD2 for D (5 bases each). Per the germline V gene, CDR1 is GTSNPN and CDR2 is SVGIG (reference sequence). Trimming took 0 bases from V and 1 from J, leaving 16 bases between them. This CDR3 is built from 17 residues.